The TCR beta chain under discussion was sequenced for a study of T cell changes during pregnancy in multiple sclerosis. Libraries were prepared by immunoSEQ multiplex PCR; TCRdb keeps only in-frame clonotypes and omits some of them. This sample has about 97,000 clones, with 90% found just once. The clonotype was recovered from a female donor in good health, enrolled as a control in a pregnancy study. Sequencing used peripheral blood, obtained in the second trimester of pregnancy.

The CDR3 spells CASGQFLGRVWDSGELFF. The CDR3 bases are TGTGCTAGTGGTCAATTCCTCGGGCGGGTCTGGGACTCCGGGGAGCTGTTTTTT. V is TRBV12-5 and J is TRBJ2-2; D is possibly TRBD2 (6 bases). V was cut by 5 bases and J by 6 bases, with 25 bases left in between. This CDR3 comprises 18 residues. Looked up from germline, CDR1 is LGHNT and CDR2 is FRNRAP.